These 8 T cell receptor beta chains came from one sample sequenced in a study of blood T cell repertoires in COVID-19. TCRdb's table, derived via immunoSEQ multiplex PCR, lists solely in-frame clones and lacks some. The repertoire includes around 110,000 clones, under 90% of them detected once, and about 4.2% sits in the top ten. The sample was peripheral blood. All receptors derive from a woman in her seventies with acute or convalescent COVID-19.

The CDR3 nucleotides are TGTGCCAGCGGGCCCAGGAGGGATGAGCAGTTCTTC. Its translation is CASGPRRDEQFF. This rearrangement joins TRBV7-9 to TRBJ2-1, with a tentative D call TRBD2 (6 bases). Trimming cost V 8 bases and J 8 bases, with 13 bases left between them. CDR1 is SEHNR, CDR2 FQNEAQ, per germline (reference sequence). This CDR3 comprises 12 residues.

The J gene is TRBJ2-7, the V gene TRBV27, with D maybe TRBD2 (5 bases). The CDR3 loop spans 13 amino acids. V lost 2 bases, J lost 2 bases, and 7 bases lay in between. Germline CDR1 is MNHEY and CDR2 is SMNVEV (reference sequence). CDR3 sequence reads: CASSLRETYEQYF. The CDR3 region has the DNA TGTGCCAGCAGTTTACGGGAAACCTACGAGCAGTACTTC.

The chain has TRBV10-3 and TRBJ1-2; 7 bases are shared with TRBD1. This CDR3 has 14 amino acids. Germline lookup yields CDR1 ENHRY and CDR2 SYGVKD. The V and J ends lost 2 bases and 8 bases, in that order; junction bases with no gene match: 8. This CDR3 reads CAISETEGAQGYTF. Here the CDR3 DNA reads TGTGCCATCAGTGAGACGGAGGGGGCGCAAGGCTACACCTTC.

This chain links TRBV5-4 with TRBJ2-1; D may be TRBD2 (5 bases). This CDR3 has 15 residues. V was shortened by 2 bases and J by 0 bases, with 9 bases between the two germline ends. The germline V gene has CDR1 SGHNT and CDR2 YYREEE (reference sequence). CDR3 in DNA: TGTGCCAGCAGCTTAAGGCGGGCCTCCTACAATGAGCAGTTCTTC. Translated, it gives CASSLRRASYNEQFF.

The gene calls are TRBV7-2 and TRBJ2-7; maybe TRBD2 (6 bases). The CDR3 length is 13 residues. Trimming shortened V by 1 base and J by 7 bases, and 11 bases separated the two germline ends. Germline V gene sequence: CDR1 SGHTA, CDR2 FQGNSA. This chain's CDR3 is CASSLVSGREQYF. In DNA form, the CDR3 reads TGTGCCAGCAGCTTAGTTTCGGGGAGGGAGCAGTACTTC.

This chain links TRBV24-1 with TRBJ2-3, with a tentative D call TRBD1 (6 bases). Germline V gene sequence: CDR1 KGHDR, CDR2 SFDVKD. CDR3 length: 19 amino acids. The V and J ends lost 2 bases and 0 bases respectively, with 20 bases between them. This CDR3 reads CATSDSRGDNGPSTDTQYF. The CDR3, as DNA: TGTGCCACCAGTGATTCTAGAGGGGACAACGGACCTAGCACAGATACGCAGTATTTT.

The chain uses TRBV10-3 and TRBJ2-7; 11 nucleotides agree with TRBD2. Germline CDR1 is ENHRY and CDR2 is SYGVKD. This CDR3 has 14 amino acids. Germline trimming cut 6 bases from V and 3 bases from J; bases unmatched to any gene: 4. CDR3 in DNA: TGTGCCATCAGCCCGGGACTAGCGGACTACGAGCAGTACGTC. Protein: CAISPGLADYEQYV.

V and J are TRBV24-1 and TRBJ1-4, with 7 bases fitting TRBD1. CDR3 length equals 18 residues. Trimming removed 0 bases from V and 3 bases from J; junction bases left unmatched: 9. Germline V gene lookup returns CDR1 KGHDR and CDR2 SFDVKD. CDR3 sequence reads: CATSDLQGEGGSNEKLFF. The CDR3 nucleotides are TGTGCCACCAGTGATTTGCAGGGGGAAGGGGGATCTAATGAAAAACTGTTTTTT.